One sample yielded the 9 T cell receptor beta chains listed below, sequenced in a study of blood T cell repertoires in COVID-19. Sequencing used immunoSEQ multiplex PCR; TCRdb keeps in-frame clones, though not all of them. The table includes 300,000 to 350,000 clones, 87% detected once. Sequencing was done on a sample of peripheral blood. The receptors come from a young man with COVID-19, enrolled during active disease.

The chain employs TRBV19 and TRBJ1-2, with D unclear. With 3 bases removed from V and 4 bases from J, the gap between germline ends came to 9 bases. Germline V CDR1 and CDR2: LNHDA, SQIVND (reference sequence). The CDR3 is 13 amino acids. The CDR3 DNA reads as TGTGCCAGTAGTATTGGAGTTATCTATGGCTACACCTTC. Its protein product is CASSIGVIYGYTF. Filled out from reference TRBV19 and TRBJ1-2, the complete variable domain reads DGGITQSPKYLFRKEGQNVTLSCEQNLNHDAMYWYRQDPGQGLRLIYYSQIVNDFQKGDIAEGYSVSREKKESFPLTVTSAQKNPTAFYLCASSIGVIYGYTFGSGTRLTVV.

The CDR3 DNA reads TGCGCCAGCAGCCAAGATGTAGGGGAGGATGAAAAACTGTTTTTT. Translated: CASSQDVGEDEKLFF. The chain has TRBV4-3 and TRBJ1-4; possibly TRBD1 for D (5 bases). V lost 0 bases and J lost 6, with 11 bases in between. This CDR3 spans 15 amino acids. Germline values: CDR1 LGHNA, CDR2 YSLEER.

The chain is built from TRBV7-2 and TRBJ2-5; 8 positions agree with TRBD1. Germline lookup yields CDR1 SGHTA and CDR2 FQGNSA. CDR3 length: 13 amino acids. After removal of 5 bases from V and 5 bases from J, the junction contained 4 bases not matched to a gene. The CDR3, as DNA: TGTGCCAGCAGCATGGACAGGGTGGAGACCCAGTACTTC. Encoded protein: CASSMDRVETQYF.

The chain has TRBV28 and TRBJ1-2; a weak D match, TRBD1 (6 bases). This CDR3 has 13 amino acids. Germline V gene lookup returns CDR1 MDHEN and CDR2 SYDVKM. V lost 5 bases and J lost 5, with 12 bases in between. The CDR3 sequence is CASSLSGTYGYTF. CDR3 coding DNA: TGTGCCAGCAGTCTGTCAGGGACATATGGCTACACCTTC.

The chain links TRBV30 to TRBJ2-3; 10 positions agree with TRBD2. The CDR3 has 16 residues. Per germline, CDR1 GTSNPN and CDR2 SVGIG (reference sequence). The J segment lost 2 bases and the V segment lost 0 bases, leaving 5 bases of the junction unmatched. CDR3 bases: TGTGCCTGGAGTGTTGAAGCGGGAGGGTCCACAGATACGCAGTATTTT. The encoded protein is CAWSVEAGGSTDTQYF.

This chain connects TRBV4-3 to TRBJ2-6; D uncertain. The CDR3 contains 18 residues. V was pared by 1 base and J by 0 bases, with 13 bases between. The germline CDR1 and CDR2 sequences are LGHNA and YSLEER. CDR3 DNA: TGCGCCAGCAGCCAAGGTCGGTTTAGAAGCTCTGGGGCCAACGTCCTGACTTTC. Its translation: CASSQGRFRSSGANVLTF.

The chain combines TRBV6-5 with TRBJ1-2; 8 bases are a match to TRBD1. With V trimmed by 9 bases and J by 1 base, 7 bases remained unmatched. This CDR3 has 14 residues. CDR1 and CDR2 from the germline V gene are MNHEY and SVGAGI. The CDR3 DNA is TGTGCCAGTAAAGAGACAGGGGTTAACTATGGCTACACCTTC. Its protein is CASKETGVNYGYTF.

The V gene is TRBV10-3, the J gene TRBJ2-2; 10 nucleotides line up with TRBD2. V was clipped by 4 bases and J by 4 bases; unmatched bases: 3. Germline V gene sequence: CDR1 ENHRY, CDR2 SYGVKD. The CDR3 loop spans 15 amino acids. This CDR3 is CAISGTSGTTGELFF. CDR3 in DNA: TGTGCCATCAGTGGGACTAGCGGCACCACCGGGGAGCTGTTTTTT.

V gene TRBV18 combines with J gene TRBJ2-5; perhaps TRBD2 as D (5 bases). CDR1 is KGHSH, CDR2 LQKENI, per germline. The ends were cut back, 5 bases at V and 2 bases at J, with 9 bases in the middle. The CDR3 is 13 amino acids. The CDR3, as DNA: TGTGCCAGCTCAGAGGGCAGTCAAGAGACCCAGTACTTC. Amino acids: CASSEGSQETQYF.